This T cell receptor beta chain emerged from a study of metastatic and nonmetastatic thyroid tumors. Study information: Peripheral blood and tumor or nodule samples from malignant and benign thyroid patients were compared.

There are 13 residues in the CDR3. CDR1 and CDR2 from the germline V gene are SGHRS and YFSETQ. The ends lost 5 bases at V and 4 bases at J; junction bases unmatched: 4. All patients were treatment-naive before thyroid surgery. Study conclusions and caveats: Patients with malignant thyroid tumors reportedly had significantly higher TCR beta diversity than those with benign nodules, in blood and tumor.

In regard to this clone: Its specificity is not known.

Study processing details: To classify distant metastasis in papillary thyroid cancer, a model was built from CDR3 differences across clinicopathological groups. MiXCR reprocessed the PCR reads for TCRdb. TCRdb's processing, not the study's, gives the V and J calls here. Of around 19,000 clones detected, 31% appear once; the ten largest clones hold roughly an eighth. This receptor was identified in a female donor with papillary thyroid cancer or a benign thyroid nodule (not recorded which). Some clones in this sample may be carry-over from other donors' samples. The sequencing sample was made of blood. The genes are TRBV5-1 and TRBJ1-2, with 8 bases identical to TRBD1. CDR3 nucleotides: TGCGCCAGCAGAGTAGACAGGGGCTATGGCTACACCTTC. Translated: CASRVDRGYGYTF.